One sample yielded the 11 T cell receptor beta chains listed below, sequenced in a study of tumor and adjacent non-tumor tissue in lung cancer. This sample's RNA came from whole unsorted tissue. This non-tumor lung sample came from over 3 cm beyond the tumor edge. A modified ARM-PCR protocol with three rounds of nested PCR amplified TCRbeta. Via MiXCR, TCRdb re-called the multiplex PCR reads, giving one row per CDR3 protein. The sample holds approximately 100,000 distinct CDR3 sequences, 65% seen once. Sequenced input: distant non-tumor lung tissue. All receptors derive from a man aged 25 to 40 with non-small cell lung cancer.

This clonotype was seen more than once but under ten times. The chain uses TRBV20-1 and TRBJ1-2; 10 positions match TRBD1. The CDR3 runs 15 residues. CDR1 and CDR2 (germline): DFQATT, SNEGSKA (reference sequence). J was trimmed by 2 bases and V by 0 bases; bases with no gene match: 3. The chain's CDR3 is CSARDSGQGNYGYTF. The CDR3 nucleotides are TGCAGTGCTAGAGATTCGGGACAGGGGAACTATGGCTACACCTTC.

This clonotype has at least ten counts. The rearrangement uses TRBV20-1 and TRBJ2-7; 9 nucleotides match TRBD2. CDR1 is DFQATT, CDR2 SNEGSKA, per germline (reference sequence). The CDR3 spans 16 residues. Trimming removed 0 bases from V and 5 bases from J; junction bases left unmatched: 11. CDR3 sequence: CSARDRLSGSLDEQYF. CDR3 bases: TGCAGTGCTAGAGACAGACTTAGCGGGAGCTTGGACGAGCAGTACTTC.

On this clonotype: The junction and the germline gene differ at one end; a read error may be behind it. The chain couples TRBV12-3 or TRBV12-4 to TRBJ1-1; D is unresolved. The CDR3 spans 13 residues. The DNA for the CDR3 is TGTGTCAGCAAGCGAGACATGAAGACTGAAGCTTTCTTT. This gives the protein CVSKRDMKTEAFF.

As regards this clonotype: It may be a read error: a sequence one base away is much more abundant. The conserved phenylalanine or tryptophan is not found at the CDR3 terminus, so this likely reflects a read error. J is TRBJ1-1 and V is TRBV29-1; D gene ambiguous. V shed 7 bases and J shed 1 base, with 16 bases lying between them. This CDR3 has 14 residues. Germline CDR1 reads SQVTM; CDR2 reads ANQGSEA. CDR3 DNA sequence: TGCAGCGCCCGGGCCCCCTCTTGGAACACTGAAGCTTTCTCT. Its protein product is CSARAPSWNTEAFS.

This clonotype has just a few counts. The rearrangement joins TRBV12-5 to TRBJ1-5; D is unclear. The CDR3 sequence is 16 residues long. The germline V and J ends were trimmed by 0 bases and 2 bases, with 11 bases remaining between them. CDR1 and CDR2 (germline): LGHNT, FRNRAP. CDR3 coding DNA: TGTGCTAGTGGTTTGGTCGTGGCGGTTGGCAATCAGCCCCAGCATTTT. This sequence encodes CASGLVVAVGNQPQHF.

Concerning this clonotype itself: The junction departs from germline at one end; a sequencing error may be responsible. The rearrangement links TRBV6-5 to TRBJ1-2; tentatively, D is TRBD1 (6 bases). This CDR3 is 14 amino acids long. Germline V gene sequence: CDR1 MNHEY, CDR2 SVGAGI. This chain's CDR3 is CASSPPGRGGGHTF. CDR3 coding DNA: TGTGCCAGCAGCCCTCCCGGCAGGGGTGGTGGCCACACCTTC.

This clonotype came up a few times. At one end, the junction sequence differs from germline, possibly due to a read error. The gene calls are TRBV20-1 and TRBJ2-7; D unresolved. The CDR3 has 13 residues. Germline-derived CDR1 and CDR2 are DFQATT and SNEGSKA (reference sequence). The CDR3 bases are TGCAGTGCTAGAGATGGGTACTCCCACGAGCAGTACTTC. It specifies CSARDGYSHEQYF.

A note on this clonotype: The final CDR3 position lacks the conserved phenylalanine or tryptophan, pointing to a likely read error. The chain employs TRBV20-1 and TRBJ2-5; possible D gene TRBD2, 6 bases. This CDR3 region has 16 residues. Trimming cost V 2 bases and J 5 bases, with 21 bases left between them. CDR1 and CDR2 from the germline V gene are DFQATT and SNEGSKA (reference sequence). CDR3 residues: CSARLSRRADAETQYL. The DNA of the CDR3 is TGCAGTGCTAGACTATCCCGGAGGGCAGATGCGGAGACCCAGTACCTC.

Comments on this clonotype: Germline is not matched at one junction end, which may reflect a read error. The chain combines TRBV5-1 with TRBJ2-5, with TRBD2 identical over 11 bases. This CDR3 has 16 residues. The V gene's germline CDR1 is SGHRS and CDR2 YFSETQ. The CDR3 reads CTSSLATSGEQETQYF. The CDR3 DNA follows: TGCACCAGCAGCTTGGCGACTAGCGGGGAGCAAGAGACCCAGTACTTC.

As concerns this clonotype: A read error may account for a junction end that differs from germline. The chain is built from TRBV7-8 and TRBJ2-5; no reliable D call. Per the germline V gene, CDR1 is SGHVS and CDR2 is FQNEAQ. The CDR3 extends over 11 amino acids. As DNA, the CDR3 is TGTGGCAGCAGCTTAGGAGAGACCCAATACTTC. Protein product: CGSSLGETQYF.

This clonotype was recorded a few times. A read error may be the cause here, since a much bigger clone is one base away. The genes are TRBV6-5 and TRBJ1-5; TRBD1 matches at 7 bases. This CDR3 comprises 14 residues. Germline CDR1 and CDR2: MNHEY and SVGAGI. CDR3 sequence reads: CASSRTGGDQSQHF. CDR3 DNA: TGTGCCAGCAGTCGGACAGGAGGGGATCAGTCCCAGCATTTT.